These T cell receptor beta chains were read from a single sample in a study of CD8 T cells in Susac syndrome. Using its own MiXCR run on the immunoSEQ multiplex PCR reads, TCRdb lists one record per CDR3 protein. This sample has approximately 300,000 distinct CDR3 sequences; about 91% occur once, and the top ten carry less than 0.2%. The sequenced sample consisted of CD8+ T cells from PBMCs. The receptors were sampled from a human donor with multiple sclerosis. Each CDR3 is given with its conserved first and last residue. Fields, in order: D gene, clone size, J gene, V gene, CDR3 DNA, CDR3 protein. D genes are given only for firm matches. Clone size is not always given. Where it is, it says once, few, many or a class for expanded clones.

TRBD2	NA	TRBJ2-3	TRBV20-1	TGCAGTGCCCGGGACTATCCAGATACGCAGTATTTT	CSARDYPDTQYF
TRBD1	NA	TRBJ1-2	TRBV24-1	TGTGCCACCAGTGATACGGACAGGTCTAACTATGGCTACACCTTC	CATSDTDRSNYGYTF
NA	NA	TRBJ2-1	TRBV6-1	TGTGCCAGCAGCGCAGGGTTGGTGTTCTTC	CASSAGLVFF
TRBD1	NA	TRBJ2-7	TRBV6-1	TGTGCCAGCAGGGGGACAGGGGAGATCGGCGAGCAGTACTTC	CASRGTGEIGEQYF
NA	many	TRBJ1-1	TRBV7-9	TGCGCCAGCAGCCAAAGGTTTGGGGAGGGCACTGAAGCTTTCTTT	CASSQRFGEGTEAFF
TRBD1	NA	TRBJ1-5	TRBV20-1	TGCAGTGCGACTCAGGGACAGGGGAACAATCAGCCCCAGCATTTT	CSATQGQGNNQPQHF
NA	NA	TRBJ1-2	TRBV21-1	TGTGCCAGCAGCAAAGGGGTCTTTTTTAGGGGACAGGAAGGCTATGGCTACACCTTC	CASSKGVFFRGQEGYGYTF
TRBD2	NA	TRBJ2-7	TRBV4-2	TGTGCCAGCAGCCAAGATCCCGGACTAGCGCTCTACGAGCAGTGCTTC	CASSQDPGLALYEQCF
NA	NA	TRBJ2-7	TRBV4-3	TGCGCCAGCAGCCAAGGGACGGGGTTCTCCTACGAGCAGTACTTC	CASSQGTGFSYEQYF
NA	NA	TRBJ1-6	TRBV7-8	TGTGCCAGCAGCTTAGCGTGGGGATTTGAGACAGATAATTCACCCCTCCACTTT	CASSLAWGFETDNSPLHF
NA	NA	TRBJ2-3	TRBV12-3/TRBV12-4	TGTGCCAGCAGTGATACCCGCACAGATACGCAGTATTTT	CASSDTRTDTQYF
NA	NA	TRBJ2-2	TRBV27	TGTGCCAGCAGTTTACTAGAGGCACCCACCGGGGAGCTGTTTTTT	CASSLLEAPTGELFF
TRBD1	NA	TRBJ1-2	TRBV27	TGTGCCAGCAGTTTAACGGGACAGGGGGCTTCTAACTATGGCTACACCTTC	CASSLTGQGASNYGYTF
NA	NA	TRBJ1-1	TRBV7-9	TGTGCCAGCAGCTCAGACGAGGGGGCTGAAGCTTTCTTT	CASSSDEGAEAFF
NA	NA	TRBJ1-5	TRBV19	TGTGCCAGTAGTATACGGACAGAAGTGAAGCCCCAGCATTTT	CASSIRTEVKPQHF
TRBD1	NA	TRBJ2-5	TRBV5-1	TGCGCCAGCAGCGCGGACAGGGGGCAAGGGGAGACCCAGTACTTC	CASSADRGQGETQYF
TRBD2	NA	TRBJ2-7	TRBV19	TGCGCCAACAAGGGACTAGCGGGAGGGTCCTCCTCATCGTACGAGCAGTACTTC	CANKGLAGGSSSSYEQYF
TRBD1	NA	TRBJ1-2	TRBV12-3/TRBV12-4	TGTGCCAGCAGTACTCTGAACCCGGACAGGGACTATGGCTACACCTTC	CASSTLNPDRDYGYTF
TRBD2	few	TRBJ2-5	TRBV19	TGTGCCAGTAGTAGCCTAGCGGGAGTCCAAGAGACCCAGTACTTC	CASSSLAGVQETQYF
TRBD1	NA	TRBJ1-1	TRBV6-2/TRBV6-3	TGTGCCAGCAGCCCCATAGAACAGGGGCCCACTGAAGCTTTCTTT	CASSPIEQGPTEAFF
TRBD2	NA	TRBJ2-3	TRBV7-9	TGTGCCAGCAGCTTACCCCTGGCGGGGGGCCGGGAAGATACGCAGTATTTT	CASSLPLAGGREDTQYF
NA	NA	TRBJ2-7	TRBV6-2/TRBV6-3	TGTGCCAGCAGCCCCGGCAGGGGACTCTACGAGCAGTACTTC	CASSPGRGLYEQYF
NA	NA	TRBJ1-2	TRBV27	TGTGCCAGCAGTTTAACGGACAGTTACGCTGGCTACACCTTC	CASSLTDSYAGYTF
TRBD1	NA	TRBJ2-5	TRBV28	TGTGCCAGCAGTTTACACTTCGACAGGGGGCGAGAGACCCAGTACTTC	CASSLHFDRGRETQYF
TRBD1	NA	TRBJ2-7	TRBV29-1	TGCAGCGTTGAGAGGGTTGGACAGGGGAACTACGAGCAGTACTTC	CSVERVGQGNYEQYF
NA	NA	TRBJ1-1	TRBV27	TGTGCCAGCAGTTTAACAGGCAGCAACACAATAATTAATGAAGCTTTCTTT	CASSLTGSNTIINEAFF
NA	NA	TRBJ2-1	TRBV19	TGTGCCAGTAGTATAGGAGGGCAGTACAATGAGCAGTTCTTC	CASSIGGQYNEQFF
NA	NA	TRBJ2-1	TRBV15	TGTGCCACCAGCAGACGACGTGGGGGTAATGAGCAGTTCTTC	CATSRRRGGNEQFF
TRBD1	NA	TRBJ1-6	TRBV29-1	TGCAGCGTTGCAGGGACAGGGGGAGGATCACCCCTCCACTTT	CSVAGTGGGSPLHF
NA	NA	TRBJ2-5	TRBV28	TGTGCCAGCGCGCTAGGATGGGGGGCGGCCCAGTACTTC	CASALGWGAAQYF
NA	once	TRBJ2-3	TRBV5-6	TGTGCCAGCAGCTTTAGCGGCCGCTCCTCGGATACGCAGTATTTT	CASSFSGRSSDTQYF
NA	NA	TRBJ2-1	TRBV27	TGTGCCAGCAGTTTTTTTGAAGAGCAGTTCTTC	CASSFFEEQFF